This TCR beta chain was sequenced during a study of metastatic and nonmetastatic thyroid tumors. Germline loops: CDR1 SNHLY, CDR2 FYNNEI. The CDR3 sequence is 12 residues long. Trimming stripped 2 bases from V and 4 bases from J, with 6 bases between. Original methodology: The study's classifier, a distant-metastasis tool for papillary thyroid cancer, was built using CDR3 differences across clinicopathological groups. TCRdb re-called clones via MiXCR from the PCR reads. These V and J calls derive from TCRdb rather than the authors' analysis. The sample lists around 20,000 clones; 16% were seen once. Among the patients, none had received any treatment before thyroid surgery.

The TCR originated in a female donor with papillary thyroid cancer or a benign thyroid nodule (not recorded which). Some clones in this sample may be carry-over from other donors' samples. The chain is built from TRBV2 and TRBJ2-7, with no clear D. Sequenced input: tumor tissue. The CDR3 protein is CASSEFVYEQYF. CDR3 DNA: TGTGCCAGCAGTGAATTCGTATACGAGCAGTACTTC.